This is a list of T cell receptor beta chains from one sample in a study of cytomegalovirus exposure and HLA in healthy donors. Libraries were prepared by immunoSEQ multiplex PCR; TCRdb keeps only in-frame clonotypes and omits some of them. Here the sample spans some 190,000 clones, over 70% being singletons. Sequenced material: PBMCs. The receptors here all came from a young woman in good health and CMV-seronegative. The CDR3 runs from the conserved cysteine through the conserved F or W. D genes are given only for firm matches. Clone size is not always given. Where it is, it says once, few, many or a class for expanded clones.

clone_size	v_call	j_call	d_call	cdr3_nt	cdr3_aa
-	TRBV11-2	TRBJ2-7	TRBD1	TGTGCCAGCAGCTTAGAGACAGGGGGCGGTTACGAGCAGTACTTC	CASSLETGGGYEQYF
-	TRBV5-8	TRBJ1-4	-	TGTGCCAGCAGCCTGACATCGGTCGAAAAACTGTTTTTT	CASSLTSVEKLFF
-	TRBV5-1	TRBJ2-7	-	TGCGCCAGCAGCTTTTCACTAGCCTCCTACGAGCAGTACTTC	CASSFSLASYEQYF
-	TRBV5-1	TRBJ2-3	-	TGCGCCAGCAGCTTGTGGGAGGAAACAGATACGCAGTATTTT	CASSLWEETDTQYF
-	TRBV4-2	TRBJ2-6	-	TGTGCCAGCAGCCGTCCGGGGGTCTCTGGGGCCAACGTCCTGACTTTC	CASSRPGVSGANVLTF
-	TRBV5-6	TRBJ1-1	-	TGTGCCAGCAGCAAAACAGGGTTTGACACTGAAGCTTTCTTT	CASSKTGFDTEAFF
-	TRBV7-2	TRBJ1-1	-	TGTGCCAGCAGCTTATTTTGGGAAGGGGACACTGAAGCTTTCTTT	CASSLFWEGDTEAFF
-	TRBV5-3	TRBJ1-4	TRBD1	TGTGCCAGAAGCCCAAACCGGGACAGGGTCTGTGAAAAACTGTTTTTT	CARSPNRDRVCEKLFF
-	TRBV30	TRBJ1-1	TRBD1	TGTGCCTGGAGCCCTAGGACAGGACCGAACACTGAAGCTTTCTTT	CAWSPRTGPNTEAFF
once	TRBV5-4	TRBJ2-5	-	TGTGCCAGCAGCTTGTCTCCAGGCGATCAAGAGACCCAGTACTTC	CASSLSPGDQETQYF
-	TRBV7-9	TRBJ1-2	-	TGTGCCAGCAGCACCGGACACGGCGACTATGGCTACACCTTC	CASSTGHGDYGYTF
-	TRBV5-4	TRBJ2-2	-	TGTGCCAGCAGCTTGACGAGCACGAACACCGGGGAGCTGTTTTTT	CASSLTSTNTGELFF
-	TRBV4-1	TRBJ2-5	TRBD2	TGCGCCAGCAGCCAAGGTAGCGGGGGGGCCTTTATGGAGACCCAGTACTTC	CASSQGSGGAFMETQYF
-	TRBV11-2	TRBJ1-6	-	TGTGCCAGCAGCTTGGACGACGGGGTCCCCCTCCACTTT	CASSLDDGVPLHF
-	TRBV30	TRBJ1-1	-	TGTGCCTGGTGTGGGGGGGGCACTGAAGCTTTCTTT	CAWCGGGTEAFF
once	TRBV4-1	TRBJ2-7	TRBD2	TGCGCCAGCAGCCACACCACTAGCGGGGAGCGTTGGGAGCAGTACTTC	CASSHTTSGERWEQYF
once	TRBV2	TRBJ1-1	-	TGTGCCAGCAGTGAACAGGGGCCGGGCACTGAAGCTTTCTTT	CASSEQGPGTEAFF
-	TRBV30	TRBJ1-2	-	TGTGCCTGGAGTGTAGGACAGTACTATGGCTACACCTTC	CAWSVGQYYGYTF
few	TRBV29-1	TRBJ1-1	TRBD1	TGCAGCGCTCACAGGGGGCAGGGTGAAGCTTTCTTT	CSAHRGQGEAFF
few	TRBV21-1	TRBJ1-1	-	TGTGCCAGCAGCAAAGAGGGACAGGCGAACACTGAAGCTTTCTTT	CASSKEGQANTEAFF
-	TRBV28	TRBJ2-7	TRBD2	TGTGCCAGCAGCCCGGGACTAGCTTCAACCTACGAGCAGTACTTC	CASSPGLASTYEQYF